This TCR beta chain is drawn from a study of cytomegalovirus exposure and HLA in healthy donors (TCRdb year 2017). The study in broad terms: In an earlier analysis of 587 of the donors, less than 350 Gb of sequence data and 90 million to 130 million unique TCR beta sequences from 180 million or so T cells were reported. About 280 gigabases of sequencing data and tens of millions of unique TCR sequences were included in an early release covering several hundred HLA-typed donors. The genetic ancestry cluster associated with self-reported Caucasian donors included over 65% of the 398 genotyped donors. The study aimed to test whether cataloging public T cell receptors could reveal signatures of past pathogen exposure. The T cell repertoires of 666 subjects were profiled by immunosequencing and related to cytomegalovirus serostatus. A separate validation cohort of about 110 different subjects was used in addition to the 666-subject first cohort. High-throughput TCR immunosequencing, statistical association of individual TCRs with disease status, and machine learning were combined to predict cytomegalovirus infection status. In a later analysis, previously published TCR beta repertoires from 550 to 700 donors were re-analyzed and high-resolution HLA genotyping was added so that TCR occurrence patterns could be studied. Rather than drawing on any new phenotypic data, the later analysis identified candidate immune exposures from TCR beta sequences and the way those sequences occurred across donors. An earlier analysis of more than 450 of the donors used high-throughput TCR beta sequencing to judge whether each TCR beta V gene segment behaved as functional or pseudogenic. Alongside the repertoire data, information on donor age, sex, ethnicity and CMV serostatus was compiled. A later genetic analysis used genome-wide SNP genotypes for about 60% of the 666 donors, treating that subset as a discovery cohort. Every discovery cohort repertoire had been produced on one sequencing platform. Class I and class II HLA loci were covered by the typing at four-digit resolution. Typing coverage differed by locus: A, B, C, DRB1 and DQB1 were typed in roughly 620-630 donors, DQA1 in approximately 520, DPA1 in approximately 600, and DPB1 in just under 490. About five DR-DQ haplotypes were treated as single units for association and clustering because of strong linkage in the cohort. Among several hundred genotyped donors of the cohort, an average of roughly 230,000 unique TCR beta nucleotide sequences was sequenced per donor, of which about 19% were non-productive. Beyond this particular receptor, the publication reports: When HLA alleles, especially DR and DQ, strongly co-occurred, attributing TCR associations to individual alleles was difficult. V-gene and J-gene trimming of TCR beta chains was associated with a missense DCLRE1C variant in a later genetic analysis, and the association was replicated in an independent cohort. Linkage disequilibrium might explain the correlated functional status among segregating V segments, but an unknown experimental factor could not be ruled out. The authors suggested that the approach could potentially be extended to other disease states and immunological phenotypes. At a false discovery rate of 0.05, a later analysis linked under 20,000 TCR beta sequences to specific HLA alleles. Sequencing depth was assumed to be roughly uniform across donors in the presence/absence analyses, though that assumption may not hold. Cytomegalovirus status was reported to be diagnosed by the classifier with high specificity and sensitivity in both the original and validation cohorts. Because HLA typing was unavailable for some donors at each locus, only the typed subset was used in association tests. The study listed 164 TCR beta chains as associated with cytomegalovirus. A group of highly shared sequence variants was considered likely to be a technical artifact of the sequencing pipeline. A further reported finding was that TCR beta sequences accurately predicted the HLA-A and HLA-B alleles for most subjects in the first cohort. In a later analysis, the rate of TCR association differed among HLA loci, with DRB1 alleles having the most associated TCRs and HLA-C alleles having the fewest. A later analysis found that HLA-associated TCR beta chains were more clonally expanded and had lower generation probabilities than equally common non-associated chains. Because the 87-base-pair reads could not distinguish some IMGT-functional V segments, including TRBV6-2 and TRBV6-3, those segments were excluded. The only immune exposure information available for the cohort was CMV serostatus. Several of the top co-occurrence clusters appeared to be linked to parvovirus B19, influenza, CMV and Epstein-Barr virus, according to a later analysis. According to a later analysis, most CMV-associated TCR beta chains appeared to be HLA-restricted, and the HLA associations seemed to be driven largely by CMV exposure. Because counts were too low, approximately 18 rarely observed V segments, including chromosome 9 orphons, were excluded from the earlier analysis of 587 of the donors. In an earlier analysis of about 540 of the donors, most TCR beta V segments were observed in productive rearrangements about 90% or about 30% of the time, broadly matching IMGT annotations. In vitro tests confirmed that three of the cytomegalovirus-associated TCR beta chains recognize cytomegalovirus antigens. In this cohort, only TCR beta chains were sequenced, and detectable features were limited by the absence of alpha or paired-chain data. A later genetic analysis reported fewer N-insertions in productive TCRs among donors in an Asian-associated ancestry cluster than the roughly 700-donor mean. While some public TCRs were present in many individuals, most TCR sequences turned up only very rarely across donors.

The library was prepared using the immunoSEQ multiplex PCR assay. The multiplex PCR relied on a mix of 60 forward primers for TCR Vbeta segments and 13 reverse primers for TCR Jbeta segments. The CDR3 region of rearranged TCR beta genes was amplified from genomic DNA with a multiplex PCR assay. On the Illumina HiSeq System, the amplified TCR beta libraries were sequenced as 87-base-pair reads. In the source study's methods: In a later analysis, 70 million to 95 million unique TCR beta chains were counted across the roughly 700 repertoires, and roughly 11 million of these chains were shared by at least two donors. Raw reads were error-corrected and collapsed into unique sequences with a nearest-neighbor algorithm that merged closely related sequences to remove PCR and sequencing errors. To assign V, D and J gene segments, CDR3 sequences were aligned to IMGT reference sequences. For a sequence to be retained, a match of at least six nucleotides to both a V gene segment and a J gene segment was required. Rearrangements were called productive when the CDR3 lacked stop codons and stayed in frame with V and J; all others were non-productive. CDR3 was defined according to IMGT convention as the region running from the second conserved V-encoded cysteine to the conserved J-encoded phenylalanine. The earlier analysis of approximately 500 of the donors excluded sequences that lacked an unambiguous match to a single V gene segment. An earlier analysis of 587 of the donors classified V segments as functional when productive rearrangements were above 56.7% and as segregating when the standard deviation between donors was above 5%. A statistical classification framework was built for diagnosing cytomegalovirus status from the catalog of TCR beta chain sequences. V and J gene assignment, in a later analysis, came from comparing TCR nucleotide sequences with IMGT/GENE-DB human TR gene sequences. A later analysis assigned CDR3 sequences and most-parsimonious VDJ recombination scenarios with the TCRdist pipeline. A later analysis defined each TCR beta chain by its CDR3 amino acid sequence plus V-gene family, and excluded reads lacking a unique V-gene family. As a way to deal with suspected cross-contamination and a sequencing artifact, a later analysis dropped 500 to 700 nucleotide sequences that were highly shared and had low generation probability. A later analysis calculated a clonal expansion index for each public chain from normalized within-repertoire ranks of inferred template counts. In a later analysis, generation probabilities were computed using a VDJ recombination model fitted to out-of-frame rearrangements, and the results were checked against IGoR. A later analysis scored TCR-TCR, TCR-HLA and TCR-CMV co-occurrence with hypergeometric tests, applying a repertoire-size bias correction to TCR pairs. A later analysis estimated false discovery rates by permuting HLA or CMV assignments 20 times. In a later analysis, co-occurring TCRs were grouped using DBSCAN, with TCRdist sequence similarity added in when clustering inside HLA-allele-positive subsets. Repertoires with fewer than 30,000 or more than 120,000 public chains were left out of co-occurrence clustering, as were a few repertoires with anomalous nucleotide sharing. TCRdb mirrors the immuneACCESS table, restricted to in-frame sequences. Some clones are absent from its copies; in checked studies, under half trace to an unresolved V gene, and the reason for the others is unknown. D and trimming were read from the DNA, whereas the V and J calls and clone size are those reported in that table. For this sample there are roughly 190,000 clones; roughly 13% appear just once. The biggest ten clones account for about 7.8% of the sample.

The cohort consisted of 650 to 700 healthy bone marrow donors. All cohort members were sampled while nominally healthy, although unrecorded immune exposures were likely present. The donor was CMV seropositive and was included in the group of around 300 seropositive cohort members. Each donor provided a peripheral blood sample, and peripheral blood mononuclear cells were used for TCR beta sequencing. The Qiagen DNeasy Blood Extraction Kit was used to extract genomic DNA from the blood cell samples. Remarks on this clone: It has no known antigen specificity. Per-nucleotide qualities are absent, and no much larger clonotype sits a single base away.

At the junction V is shortened by 2 bases and J by 4 bases, with 10 bases in between. The CDR3 runs 14 amino acids, cysteine and phenylalanine included. Only the CDR3 DNA stays, 42 bases, in frame from base 1. CDR1 and CDR2, per the germline V gene, are SGHRS and YFSETQ. The sample comprised PBMCs. This TCR was recovered from a middle-aged man in good health and CMV-seropositive. The chain is made from TRBV5-1 and TRBJ1-3; the D gene is perhaps TRBD1, on 5 matching bases. The bases read TGCGCCAGCAGCTTAGGGGCGGCAGGAAACACCATATATTTT. The resulting protein is CASSLGAAGNTIYF.